This TCR beta chain was sequenced for a study of regulatory T cells in long-lasting Graves disease. Study at large: Those with persistent Graves' disease had received antithyroid drugs for over 5 years with positive TSH receptor antibodies.

The study's findings and limits: Persistent patients shared some 2,900 public clonotypes among themselves. Newly diagnosed patients shared fewer, at some 970.

Noted time point: persistent/refractory GD, antithyroid drugs over 5 years with positive TRAb. Preparation of the TCR library used RNA extracted from PBMCs. HTBI primers from iRepertoire and Arm-PCR of CDR3 regions yielded the TCR beta libraries. Authors' processing steps: Sample data revealed 60 to 80 TRBV and more than 13 TRBJ segments. TCRdb re-analysed the multiplex PCR reads in MiXCR, keeping a single row per CDR3 protein. The V and J calls here are based on TCRdb, not the publication. Of hundreds of thousands of distinct CDR3 sequences listed, about 20% are singletons. The sample holds many counts of this clonotype. Its antigen is unknown. This receptor was taken from a female donor with Graves disease. The sequencing used peripheral blood mononuclear cells (PBMCs), collected when the disease was refractory, from a patient treated with antithyroid drugs.

Written as DNA, the CDR3 is TGCAGTGCTAGAGATGCCCTTCACACGCCCGCTTACGAGCAGTACTTC. It translates to CSARDALHTPAYEQYF. The chain links TRBV20-1 to TRBJ2-7; D is unresolved. The CDR3 runs to 16 residues. Germline V lookup: CDR1 DFQATT, CDR2 SNEGSKA (reference sequence). Trimming left V 0 bases short and J 4 bases short, with 19 bases between.